These 2 T cell receptor beta chains were all obtained from the same sample, sequenced in a study of T cell repertoires in cytomegalovirus infection. The antigens these receptors bind are not known. A single record per CDR3 protein comes from TCRdb applying MiXCR to the reads. The sample gives around 120,000 distinct CDR3 sequences, around 45% of which show up once; about 76% is in the top ten. The specimen was CD8+ T cells from cultured PBMCs, collected from culture after CMV antigen stimulation. Receptors were obtained from a human donor in good health (CMV status not recorded). Some clones in this sample may be carry-over from other donors' samples.

Many counts were recorded for this clonotype. J is TRBJ1-6 and V is TRBV20-1; D uncertain. The CDR3 loop spans 15 amino acids. The V end lost 0 bases, the J end lost 5 bases, and 11 bases lay between the germline ends. CDR1 is DFQATT and CDR2 is SNEGSKA in the germline V gene (reference sequence). The chain's CDR3 is CSAREAAKDNSPLHF. The CDR3 DNA sequence: TGCAGTGCTAGAGAGGCTGCCAAGGATAATTCACCCCTCCACTTT.

This chain connects TRBV2 to TRBJ2-5, with D unclear. This CDR3 has 15 residues. The germline gives CDR1 SNHLY, CDR2 FYNNEI. Trimming cost V 2 bases and J 3 bases, with 13 bases left between them. The CDR3 sequence: CASSEMEQPKETQYF. The CDR3 DNA reads as TGTGCCAGCAGTGAAATGGAACAGCCTAAAGAGACCCAGTACTTC.